Presented here are 27 T cell receptor beta chains from one specimen sequenced in a study of post-analysis software for immune sequencing data. Which antigens these TCRs recognize remains unknown. Regarding the study as a whole: Included in a set of roughly five TRBV segments more frequent in patients than controls were TRBV5-6, TRBV5-1 and TRBV20-1.

The library was made from cDNA and included unique molecular identifiers. TCRdb used MiXCR to reprocess the PCR reads, holding one entry per CDR3 protein. Found here are 650,000 to 900,000 distinct CDR3 sequences, just over 45% of them singletons; the top ten hold approximately 4.4%. The sample consisted of blood. The receptors stem from a girl under 18 with multiple sclerosis.

This chain joins TRBV11-3 and TRBJ2-7; TRBD1 matches 10 bases. CDR1 and CDR2 from the germline V gene are SGHNT and YENEEA. J lost 2 bases, V lost 1 base, and 5 bases had no gene match. The CDR3 has 16 amino acids. CDR3 sequence reads: CASSLVGTGEAYEQYF. In DNA, the CDR3 is TGTGCCAGCAGCTTAGTCGGGACAGGGGAGGCCTACGAGCAGTACTTC.

In its sample, this clonotype was seen a few times. The chain carries TRBV10-3 and TRBJ2-5; TRBD2 might be the D (6 bases). Germline loops: CDR1 ENHRY, CDR2 SYGVKD. The V and J ends lost 1 base and 0 bases respectively, with 15 bases between them. This CDR3 is built from 17 residues. The CDR3 DNA reads TGTGCCATCAGTGAGTTAGGTCCCGGAGGGTACCAAGAGACCCAGTACTTC. Translated: CAISELGPGGYQETQYF.

Note on this clonotype: One end of the junction does not line up with germline, which may come from a read error. V gene TRBV7-8 combines with J gene TRBJ2-6; the D gene is possibly TRBD1 (5 bases). CDR1 and CDR2 from the germline V gene are SGHVS and FQNEAQ. The CDR3 loop spans 15 amino acids. CDR3 region: CASSLGSSGANVRTF. CDR3 in DNA: TGTGCCAGCAGCTTAGGAAGTTCTGGGGCCAACGTCCGGACTTTC. Using reference TRBV7-8 and TRBJ2-6 for the parts outside the CDR3, the full variable domain is GAGVSQSPRYKVAKRGQDVALRCDPISGHVSLFWYQQALGQGPEFLTYFQNEAQLDKSGLPSDRFFAERPEGSVSTLKIQRTQQEDSAVYLCASSLGSSGANVRTFGAGSRLTVL.

This clonotype rates as medium-sized. V gene TRBV28 combines with J gene TRBJ2-3; no definite D call. The V end was cut by 5 bases, the J end by 3 bases, with 12 bases between. CDR1 is MDHEN and CDR2 is SYDVKM in the germline V gene. There are 14 residues in the CDR3. For the CDR3, the DNA is TGTGCCAGCAGTGGATTGGAGTCAACAGATACGCAGTATTTT. Protein: CASSGLESTDTQYF.

This clonotype was seen more than once but under ten times. The rearrangement joins TRBV20-1 to TRBJ2-5; the match to TRBD2 covers 10 bases. The germline V gene encodes CDR1 DFQATT and CDR2 SNEGSKA (reference sequence). The CDR3 is 14 residues long. The trim removed 5 bases at V and 2 bases at J, leaving 5 bases unmatched. The CDR3 loop is CSASSGSGQETQYF. Here the CDR3 DNA reads TGCAGTGCTTCTAGCGGGAGTGGGCAAGAGACCCAGTACTTC.

In nucleotides, the CDR3 is TGTGCCAGCAGCCACGGGACTAGCGCATACAATGAGCAGTTCTTC. This gives the protein CASSHGTSAYNEQFF. This chain uses TRBV7-2 with TRBJ2-1; 10 nucleotides line up with TRBD2. V shed 5 bases, J shed 4 bases, and the junction held 5 bases outside the gene matches. The CDR3 is 15 residues long. The germline V gene encodes CDR1 SGHTA and CDR2 FQGNSA.

The chain joins TRBV20-1 to TRBJ1-4; the match to TRBD1 covers 7 bases. The germline CDR1 and CDR2 sequences are DFQATT and SNEGSKA (reference sequence). There are 15 residues in the CDR3. V shed 3 bases and J 7 bases; nucleotides not matched to a gene: 11. The CDR3 DNA reads as TGCAGTGCTAGTCCTGGGACAGAAGGCGGTGAAAAACTGTTTTTT. Translation: CSASPGTEGGEKLFF.

In DNA, the CDR3 is TGTGCCACCCGAGTTTCTAGCGGGGCAATTTCCTACGAGCAGTACTTC. Protein: CATRVSSGAISYEQYF. The V call is TRBV6-1, the J call TRBJ2-7, with 9 bases that match TRBD2. The V gene's germline CDR1 is MNHNS and CDR2 SASEGT. CDR3 length: 16 residues. V trimming: 10 bases; J trimming: 1 base; junction bases outside the gene matches: 14.

This clonotype was recorded once. The rearrangement links TRBV2 to TRBJ2-1; 7 nucleotides agree with TRBD1. The junction had 5 bases not matched to a gene; V was cut back by 3 bases and J by 3 bases. This CDR3 is built from 15 residues. CDR1 SNHLY and CDR2 FYNNEI come from the germline V gene. CDR3 sequence reads: CASSEIGGNYNEQFF. In DNA, the CDR3 is TGTGCCAGCAGTGAGATAGGGGGCAACTACAATGAGCAGTTCTTC.

The chain uses TRBV7-8 and TRBJ2-1; possibly TRBD1 or TRBD2 for D (5 bases each). Germline V gene sequence: CDR1 SGHVS, CDR2 FQNEAQ. The CDR3 has 15 amino acids. The V and J ends lost 1 base and 4 bases respectively, with 11 bases between them. In DNA form, the CDR3 reads TGTGCCAGCAGCTTAGTAGAAGGGACGTACAATGAGCAGTTCTTC. Its translation: CASSLVEGTYNEQFF.

This clonotype was seen a handful of times. One junction end disagrees with the germline gene, perhaps due to a read error. The chain joins TRBV12-3 or TRBV12-4 to TRBJ2-3, with 10 bases aligning to TRBD2. This CDR3 spans 14 amino acids. CDR3 protein: CASSLAGAADTQYF. The CDR3 DNA reads as TGTGCCAGCAGTCTAGCGGGAGCAGCAGATACGCAGTATTTT.

This rearrangement joins TRBV4-2 to TRBJ2-4, with D maybe TRBD2 (6 bases). TRBJ2-7 explains the end of the DNA better; the J call may be wrong. The CDR3 extends over 16 amino acids. Germline assignment: CDR1 LGHNA and CDR2 YNFKEQ. The CDR3 loop is CASSQESTSSRYEQYF. Here the CDR3 DNA reads TGTGCCAGCAGCCAAGAATCCACTAGCTCGAGGTACGAGCAGTACTTC.

The genes are TRBV7-3 and TRBJ2-7, with D hard to call. CDR1 and CDR2 from the germline V gene are SGHTA and FQGTGA. The CDR3 consists of 14 residues. V was trimmed by 7 bases and J by 2 bases, leaving 15 bases between them. CDR3: CASNFSMGTYEQYF. As DNA, the CDR3 is TGTGCCAGCAACTTTTCTATGGGCACCTACGAGCAGTACTTC.

The rearrangement joins TRBV3-1 to TRBJ2-5, with 8 positions matching TRBD1. CDR1 LGHDT and CDR2 YNNKEL come from the germline V gene (reference sequence). J lost 4 bases, V lost 4 bases, and 14 bases had no gene match. This CDR3 is 17 amino acids long. The CDR3 sequence: CASSPGFGQGWGETQYF. As DNA, the CDR3 is TGTGCCAGCAGCCCAGGATTCGGACAGGGATGGGGAGAGACCCAGTACTTC.

This clonotype was observed a handful of times. The chain carries TRBV5-6 and TRBJ1-1; D not resolved. The CDR3 has 12 amino acids. V was pared by 0 bases and J by 7 bases, with 7 bases between. Germline CDR1 is SGHDT and CDR2 is YYEEEE. As DNA, the CDR3 is TGTGCCAGCAGCTTGGAGGCAAATGAAGCTTTCTTT. Protein product: CASSLEANEAFF. The full variable domain, completed using reference TRBV5-6 and TRBJ1-1, is DAGVTQSPTHLIKTRGQQVTLRCSPKSGHDTVSWYQQALGQGPQFIFQYYEEEERQRGNFPDRFSGHQFPNYSSELNVNALLLGDSALYLCASSLEANEAFFGQGTRLTVV.

V usage is TRBV27 and J usage is TRBJ1-1, with a tentative D call TRBD1 (5 bases). Trimming pared 6 bases from V and 0 bases from J, leaving 11 bases between. CDR1 MNHEY and CDR2 SMNVEV come from the germline V gene (reference sequence). The CDR3 runs to 14 residues. For the CDR3, the DNA is TGTGCCAGCAGACAGGACACCCTGAACACTGAAGCTTTCTTT. Residues: CASRQDTLNTEAFF.

This clonotype was recorded once. CDR3: CSATEGGAKNIQYF. CDR3 sequence (DNA): TGCAGCGCTACGGAAGGAGGTGCCAAAAACATTCAGTACTTC. The chain combines TRBV29-1 with TRBJ2-4, with a weak D call TRBD2 (5 bases). This CDR3 is 14 amino acids long. Germline values: CDR1 SQVTM, CDR2 ANQGSEA. V shed 7 bases and J shed 1 base, with 14 bases lying between them.

This clonotype was seen a handful of times. This chain links TRBV15 with TRBJ2-3; 8 bases are shared with TRBD2. The germline gives CDR1 LNHNV, CDR2 YYDKDF (reference sequence). V lost 0 bases to trimming and J lost 1 base; unmatched junction nucleotides: 0. CDR3 size: 15 residues. The DNA of the CDR3 is TGTGCCACCAGCAGAGAGCGGGGGGGCACAGATACGCAGTATTTT. Translated: CATSRERGGTDTQYF.

This sequence joins TRBV6-5 and TRBJ2-1, with D maybe TRBD1 (5 bases). V dropped 0 bases and J dropped 8 bases, with 5 bases sitting between them. Germline CDR1 reads MNHEY; CDR2 reads SVGAGI. The CDR3 has 12 amino acids. The CDR3 protein is CASSYSGDEQFF. CDR3 coding DNA: TGTGCCAGCAGTTACTCAGGGGATGAGCAGTTCTTC.

This chain connects TRBV10-3 to TRBJ2-1; TRBD1 might be the D (6 bases). There are 13 residues in the CDR3. The V end was cut by 4 bases, the J end by 7 bases, with 11 bases between. Germline assignment: CDR1 ENHRY and CDR2 SYGVKD. The CDR3: CAISAGQLNEQFF. The CDR3 DNA follows: TGTGCCATCAGTGCCGGACAGCTTAATGAGCAGTTCTTC.

This chain links TRBV2 with TRBJ2-6, with D perhaps matching TRBD1 or TRBD2 (5 bases each). CDR1 is SNHLY, CDR2 FYNNEI, per germline. This CDR3 spans 15 amino acids. V was cut by 3 bases and J by 0 bases, with 6 bases left in between. For the CDR3, the DNA is TGTGCCAGCAGTGACGGGGCCTCTGGGGCCAACGTCCTGACTTTC. This encodes CASSDGASGANVLTF.

This clonotype was observed a handful of times. CDR3 protein: CASSSLQGGNSEQYF. CDR3 DNA: TGCGCCAGCAGCTCTTTACAAGGGGGTAACAGCGAGCAGTACTTC. The chain has TRBV5-1 and TRBJ2-7, with D maybe TRBD1 (6 bases). The CDR3 length is 15 residues. Germline CDR1 is SGHRS and CDR2 is YFSETQ. The V end lost 3 bases, the J end lost 6 bases, and 19 bases lay between the germline ends.

V usage is TRBV29-1 and J usage is TRBJ2-1, with D possibly matching TRBD2 (6 bases). Germline loops: CDR1 SQVTM, CDR2 ANQGSEA. The V end lost 3 bases, the J end lost 7 bases, and 28 bases lay between the germline ends. The CDR3 is 18 residues long. As DNA, the CDR3 is TGCAGCGTTGAGGGACTCCGGGTACAAAGGCCCACACAAAATGAGCAGTTCTTC. Translation: CSVEGLRVQRPTQNEQFF.

As concerns this clonotype: At one boundary the junction diverges from the germline segment, which might be a read error. The chain links TRBV15 to TRBJ2-3, with TRBD2 as a possible D gene (7 bases). The germline V gene encodes CDR1 LNHNV and CDR2 YYDKDF (reference sequence). The CDR3 extends over 16 amino acids. CDR3 DNA sequence: TGTGCCACCAGCCTCGAGCGGGACGGGGGCACAGATGCGCAGTATTTT. Protein sequence: CATSLERDGGTDAQYF.

The CDR3 here is CASKTFRDADNEQFF. As DNA, the CDR3 is TGTGCCAGCAAGACATTCCGGGACGCCGACAATGAGCAGTTCTTC. The chain combines TRBV27 with TRBJ2-1; possibly TRBD1 or TRBD2 for D (5 bases each). V was clipped by 7 bases and J by 5 bases, with 18 bases between them. CDR1 and CDR2 (germline): MNHEY, SMNVEV (reference sequence). The CDR3 length is 15 residues.

This clonotype came up a few times. This rearrangement joins TRBV3-1 to TRBJ2-7; possible D gene TRBD2, 6 bases. This CDR3 has 15 amino acids. Germline loops: CDR1 LGHDT, CDR2 YNNKEL (reference sequence). V lost 1 base, J lost 2 bases, and 12 bases lay in between. As DNA, the CDR3 is TGTGCCAGCAGCCAAGCGGCGGGGAGTGCCTACGAGCAGTACTTC. This sequence encodes CASSQAAGSAYEQYF.

The rearrangement joins TRBV29-1 to TRBJ1-2, with D tentatively TRBD1 (5 bases). V shed 6 bases and J shed 8 bases, with 10 bases lying between them. CDR1 is SQVTM, CDR2 ANQGSEA, per germline. CDR3 length: 10 residues. The CDR3 nucleotides read TGCAGCGTCGGGGACTGGGGCTACACCTTC. It encodes CSVGDWGYTF.